The sequence of this T cell receptor beta chain was determined in a study of blood T cell repertoires in COVID-19. Recovery among Cohort 3 donors was established by two negative PCRs, clearance, or symptom resolution. The table came from immunoSEQ multiplex PCR; TCRdb's copy has only in-frame clones and leaves some out. The sample contains approximately 330,000 clones, around nine tenths of which appear only once. The CDR3 runs 15 residues. CDR1 is SGHRS and CDR2 is YFSETQ in the germline V gene. V lost 3 bases to trimming and J lost 7 bases; unmatched junction nucleotides: 10. The sequencing sample was made of PBMCs or T cells enriched from blood (not recorded which). The chain is built from TRBV5-1 and TRBJ2-1, with 7 nucleotides matching TRBD1. The receptor was derived from a woman aged 25 to 39 who had recovered from COVID-19. In nucleotides, the CDR3 is TGCGCCAGCAGCTCCCAGGGACAGACTCGAAATGAGCAGTTCTTC. Protein product: CASSSQGQTRNEQFF. Looking up the rest from reference TRBV5-1 and TRBJ2-1 gives the full variable domain: KAGVTQTPRYLIKTRGQQVTLSCSPISGHRSVSWYQQTPGQGLQFLFEYFSETQRNKGNFPGRFSGRQFSNSRSEMNVSTLELGDSALYLCASSSQGQTRNEQFFGPGTRLTVL.